The rows below give T cell receptor beta chains drawn from one sample of a study of blood T cell repertoires in COVID-19. Assay used: immunoSEQ multiplex PCR; TCRdb lists only in-frame clones, some missing. This table holds 44,000 or so clones, roughly 83% found once. Sequencing was performed on peripheral blood. The receptors shown here come from a man aged 50-60 years with active COVID-19. Both conserved end residues are part of each CDR3. A D gene is named only where the DNA matches it firmly. Clone size appears in some rows only: once, few, many, or a class for an expanded clone.

J,size,V,D,CDR3,DNA
TRBJ2-3,.,TRBV28,.,CASSLLGFLPDTQYF,TGTGCCAGCAGTTTATTGGGCTTTCTCCCAGATACGCAGTATTTT
TRBJ2-3,.,TRBV6-5,.,CASSYRGGSGTQYF,TGTGCCAGCAGTTACAGGGGGGGGTCCGGTACGCAGTATTTT
TRBJ2-1,.,TRBV9,.,CASSPITRNEQFF,TGTGCCAGCAGCCCAATTACTCGGAATGAGCAGTTCTTC
TRBJ2-3,.,TRBV2,TRBD1,CATRQGTYSTDTQYF,TGTGCCACCAGACAGGGGACCTATAGCACAGATACGCAGTATTTT
TRBJ2-7,.,TRBV19,.,CASSILPAPTYEQYF,TGTGCCAGTAGTATTCTACCCGCGCCTACCTACGAGCAGTACTTC
TRBJ2-6,medium-sized,TRBV5-5,TRBD2,CASSLPTSGLGGANVLTF,TGTGCCAGCAGCTTACCGACTAGCGGGCTGGGTGGGGCCAACGTCCTGACTTTC
TRBJ1-5,.,TRBV6-1,.,CASSADRLRGGNQPQHF,TGTGCCAGCAGTGCTGACAGGCTCCGGGGGGGCAATCAGCCCCAGCATTTT
TRBJ2-7,.,TRBV18,.,CASSRQESGEQYF,TGTGCCAGCTCACGACAGGAGAGTGGCGAGCAGTACTTC
TRBJ1-2,.,TRBV18,TRBD1,CASSQDRSNYGYTF,TGTGCCAGCTCACAGGACAGGTCTAACTATGGCTACACCTTC
TRBJ2-5,.,TRBV24-1,.,CATSEATGNPTETQYF,TGTGCCACCAGTGAGGCAACAGGGAACCCCACGGAGACCCAGTACTTC
TRBJ1-2,.,TRBV20-1,.,CSARGVGYTF,TGCAGTGCTAGGGGCGTTGGCTACACCTTC
TRBJ2-7,.,TRBV10-3,.,CAISDLLAGEWEQYF,TGTGCCATCAGTGACTTGTTGGCAGGGGAATGGGAGCAGTACTTC
TRBJ1-1,.,TRBV5-1,.,CASSPVLTGLNTEAFF,TGCGCCAGCAGCCCAGTCCTGACAGGTTTGAACACTGAAGCTTTCTTT
TRBJ1-1,.,TRBV7-9,.,CASSLSGGAEAFF,TGTGCCAGCAGCTTGTCGGGAGGCGCTGAAGCTTTCTTT
TRBJ2-2,few,TRBV9,.,CASSVETYTGELFF,TGTGCCAGCAGCGTGGAGACTTACACCGGGGAGCTGTTTTTT
TRBJ2-3,once,TRBV28,TRBD2,CASSLTGGLTDTQYF,TGTGCCAGCAGTTTGACCGGGGGGTTAACAGATACGCAGTATTTT
TRBJ1-6,.,TRBV7-9,.,CASSRTQRQSSPLHF,TGTGCCAGCAGCAGGACACAAAGACAGAGTTCACCCCTCCACTTT
TRBJ2-7,.,TRBV4-1,TRBD2,CASSQPSGGLYEQYF,TGCGCCAGCAGCCAACCTAGCGGGGGATTGTACGAGCAGTACTTC
TRBJ2-1,few,TRBV24-1,TRBD2,CATADQGHGRGDEQFF,TGTGCCACCGCTGACCAGGGTCACGGGAGGGGCGATGAGCAGTTCTTC
TRBJ1-4,once,TRBV2,TRBD1,CASTRTGGIPTNEKLFF,TGTGCCAGCACCCGGACAGGGGGTATCCCAACTAATGAAAAACTGTTTTTT
TRBJ1-2,once,TRBV5-6,TRBD1,CASSSRTGLTNYGYTF,TGTGCCAGCAGCTCCCGGACAGGGTTAACTAACTATGGCTACACCTTC
TRBJ1-1,.,TRBV10-3,TRBD1,CAAANRGQNTEAFF,TGTGCCGCCGCGAACAGGGGGCAGAACACTGAAGCTTTCTTT
TRBJ2-1,.,TRBV24-1,TRBD2,CATSTSGGAVSAQFF,TGTGCCACCAGTACTAGCGGGGGGGCCGTTAGTGCGCAGTTCTTC
TRBJ1-1,few,TRBV7-9,.,CASSLWSTEAFF,TGTGCCAGCAGCTTATGGAGCACTGAAGCTTTCTTT
TRBJ1-4,.,TRBV4-1,.,CASSQWRPLVEKLFF,TGCGCCAGCAGCCAATGGAGACCTCTCGTTGAAAAACTGTTTTTT
TRBJ1-1,few,TRBV4-1,.,CASSQDQWTEAFF,TGCGCCAGCAGCCAAGATCAGTGGACTGAAGCTTTCTTT
TRBJ1-2,.,TRBV4-2,TRBD1,CASSQIGTDPYSNYGYTF,TGTGCCAGCAGCCAAATCGGGACAGACCCTTACTCTAACTATGGCTACACCTTC
TRBJ1-1,.,TRBV18,.,CASSPLEEMNTEAFF,TGTGCCAGCTCACCACTTGAGGAAATGAACACTGAAGCTTTCTTT
TRBJ1-4,.,TRBV5-1,TRBD1,CASSLQQGAKEKLFF,TGCGCCAGCAGCTTGCAGCAGGGGGCGAAAGAAAAACTGTTTTTT
TRBJ2-3,.,TRBV5-1,.,CASSLGQYTDTQYF,TGCGCCAGCAGCTTAGGACAGTACACAGATACGCAGTATTTT
TRBJ2-2,.,TRBV15,TRBD2,CATSRDGLASTGELFF,TGTGCCACCAGCAGAGATGGACTAGCGTCCACCGGGGAGCTGTTTTTT
TRBJ2-1,.,TRBV5-1,.,CASSLVRLENNEQFF,TGCGCCAGCAGCTTGGTCAGACTAGAAAACAATGAGCAGTTCTTC
TRBJ2-5,.,TRBV6-2/TRBV6-3,TRBD1,CASSSGTGGLETQYF,TGTGCCAGCAGTTCCGGGACAGGGGGTTTGGAGACCCAGTACTTC
TRBJ2-7,once,TRBV7-2,.,CASSLAGGLNYEQYF,TGTGCCAGCAGCTTAGCAGGGGGTCTCAACTACGAGCAGTACTTC
TRBJ2-1,.,TRBV19,.,CASSINQGHYYNEQFF,TGTGCCAGTAGTATAAATCAGGGCCACTACTACAATGAGCAGTTCTTC
TRBJ2-2,.,TRBV3-1/TRBV3-2,TRBD2,CASSQDSGGTPGTGELFF,TGTGCCAGCAGCCAAGACAGCGGGGGGACCCCTGGCACCGGGGAGCTGTTTTTT
TRBJ1-2,.,TRBV6-6,.,CASRMGRGRIGYGYTF,TGTGCCAGCAGGATGGGGCGGGGGCGGATTGGCTATGGCTACACCTTC
TRBJ1-5,.,TRBV13,.,CASSLRGAGQPQHF,TGTGCCAGCAGCTTACGGGGGGCAGGCCAGCCCCAGCATTTT
TRBJ2-1,.,TRBV3-1/TRBV3-2,.,CASRHKTGEQFF,TGTGCCAGCAGACATAAGACAGGTGAGCAGTTCTTC
TRBJ2-3,.,TRBV4-3,.,CASSQVGWTDTQYF,TGCGCCAGCAGCCAAGTGGGCTGGACAGATACGCAGTATTTT
TRBJ2-3,.,TRBV10-1,TRBD1,CASSEAGGLGTDTQYF,TGCGCCAGCAGTGAGGCAGGGGGCCTCGGTACAGATACGCAGTATTTT
TRBJ1-5,.,TRBV3-1/TRBV3-2,.,CASSPKIRGHYSNQPQHF,TGTGCCAGCAGCCCCAAGATTAGGGGACATTATAGCAATCAGCCCCAGCATTTT
TRBJ2-1,.,TRBV5-1,TRBD2,CASSFLAGGPGEQFF,TGCGCCAGCAGCTTCCTAGCGGGGGGGCCGGGTGAGCAGTTCTTC
TRBJ1-3,.,TRBV5-1,.,CASSLTEGGSGNTIYF,TGCGCCAGCAGCTTGACGGAGGGCGGCTCTGGAAACACCATATATTTT
TRBJ1-3,.,TRBV5-6,TRBD1,CASSQDRGSGNTIYF,TGTGCCAGCAGCCAGGACAGGGGTTCTGGAAACACCATATATTTT
TRBJ2-2,few,TRBV12-3/TRBV12-4,.,CASSAGFTGELFF,TGTGCCAGCAGTGCGGGATTCACCGGGGAGCTGTTTTTT
TRBJ2-1,.,TRBV27,TRBD2,CASSFRGDSEQFF,TGTGCCAGCAGTTTCCGGGGGGATTCGGAGCAGTTCTTC
TRBJ1-2,few,TRBV5-4,.,CASSLLRGSPYGYTF,TGTGCCAGCAGCTTGCTGAGGGGGTCTCCCTATGGCTACACCTTC
TRBJ2-5,.,TRBV6-5,TRBD2,CASSYSGGIGETQYF,TGTGCCAGCAGTTACTCGGGGGGGATAGGAGAGACCCAGTACTTC
TRBJ2-7,.,TRBV28,.,CASTDAGAYEQYF,TGTGCCAGTACAGACGCTGGCGCCTACGAGCAGTACTTC
TRBJ2-7,.,TRBV10-3,.,CAIAEGATYEQYF,TGTGCCATCGCGGAGGGGGCGACCTACGAGCAGTACTTC
TRBJ2-7,.,TRBV12-3/TRBV12-4,.,CASSLFTGEQYF,TGTGCCAGCAGTTTATTCACTGGCGAGCAGTACTTC
TRBJ2-7,once,TRBV5-1,.,CASSLSEGYSYEQYF,TGCGCCAGCAGCTTGTCAGAGGGATACTCCTACGAGCAGTACTTC
TRBJ2-2,.,TRBV7-8,TRBD2,CASSLVPGGHGGELFF,TGTGCCAGCAGCTTAGTTCCGGGGGGGCACGGCGGGGAGCTGTTTTTT
TRBJ2-7,.,TRBV7-6,TRBD2,CASSLDPGEGYEQYF,TGTGCCAGCAGCTTAGATCCGGGGGAGGGTTACGAGCAGTACTTC
TRBJ2-7,.,TRBV9,TRBD1,CASSPTGGQYEQYF,TGTGCCAGCAGCCCTACAGGGGGCCAATACGAGCAGTACTTC
TRBJ1-2,.,TRBV30,.,CAWIQTSQENFDGYTF,TGTGCCTGGATCCAGACCTCTCAGGAAAACTTCGATGGCTACACCTTC
TRBJ1-6,few,TRBV2,TRBD1,CASSVGTGFYNSPLHF,TGTGCCAGCAGTGTGGGGACAGGCTTCTATAATTCACCCCTCCACTTT
TRBJ1-1,.,TRBV6-5,.,CASSSVTGTEAFF,TGTGCCAGCAGTTCCGTGACGGGCACTGAAGCTTTCTTT